These 2 T cell receptor beta chains share one sample of origin, sequenced in a study of blood T cell repertoires in COVID-19. The assay was immunoSEQ multiplex PCR, and TCRdb's table has in-frame clones only and misses some. This repertoire shows more than 110,000 clones, around four fifths found once; its top ten account for about 4%. Sequencing input: peripheral blood. The receptors come from an elderly woman with acute or convalescent COVID-19.

This chain links TRBV28 with TRBJ2-6; TRBD2 might be the D (5 bases). The germline gives CDR1 MDHEN, CDR2 SYDVKM. The CDR3 spans 18 residues. The germline V and J ends were trimmed by 7 bases and 0 bases, with 19 bases remaining between them. The DNA of the CDR3 is TGTGCCAGCACTGCCGGGATATATAAATCCTCTGGGGCCAACGTCCTGACTTTC. As protein: CASTAGIYKSSGANVLTF.

This clone was seen more than once but under ten times. This chain links TRBV5-1 with TRBJ1-2; tentative D call: TRBD1 (6 bases). The germline gives CDR1 SGHRS, CDR2 YFSETQ. There are 14 residues in the CDR3. Trimming took off 5 bases at V and 7 bases at J, with 18 bases between the two ends. The CDR3 spells CASRDPTGPVGYTF. CDR3 in DNA: TGCGCCAGCAGAGACCCAACAGGGCCGGTTGGCTACACCTTC. Together with reference TRBV5-1 and TRBJ1-2, the CDR3 gives the full variable domain: KAGVTQTPRYLIKTRGQQVTLSCSPISGHRSVSWYQQTPGQGLQFLFEYFSETQRNKGNFPGRFSGRQFSNSRSEMNVSTLELGDSALYLCASRDPTGPVGYTFGSGTRLTVV.